This TCR beta chain came from a study of patients and donors after allogeneic stem cell transplantation. TCRdb re-derived calls from the RT-PCR reads in MiXCR, one entry per CDR3 protein. The table shows approximately 200,000 distinct CDR3 sequences, with less than 15% occurring only once. In its sample, this clonotype was seen many times. The source is a human donor who was either an allogeneic HSCT recipient or a stem cell or donor lymphocyte infusion donor (not recorded which). It is not recorded whose cells these are; they may come from a transplant donor. Sequenced sample: blood, either unsorted or a sorted T cell fraction (not recorded which).

DNA for the CDR3: TGCAGCGCACGATTAGCGGGGGGATACACCGGGGAGCTGTTTTTT. It encodes CSARLAGGYTGELFF. The chain combines TRBV29-1 with TRBJ2-2; 10 nucleotides align to TRBD2. The CDR3 runs 15 residues. V dropped 7 bases and J dropped 3; count of bases not matched to a gene: 8. Germline CDR1 SQVTM, CDR2 ANQGSEA.